This T cell receptor (beta chain) was documented in a study of blood T cell repertoires in COVID-19. Germline lookup yields CDR1 DFQATT and CDR2 SNEGSKA (reference sequence). V was shortened by 5 bases and J by 6 bases, with 11 bases between the two germline ends. The CDR3 length is 11 residues. Sequenced by immunoSEQ multiplex PCR; TCRdb stores in-frame clones only, minus some. The data contain 120,000 to 150,000 clones, roughly 84% of them singletons. The clonotype comes from a man aged 30-40 years with COVID-19, enrolled during active disease. The V gene is TRBV20-1, the J gene TRBJ2-7; no definite D call. The sequencing input was peripheral blood. This chain's CDR3 is CSAPKRVEQYF. The CDR3 DNA is TGCAGTGCTCCCAAACGAGTCGAGCAGTACTTC.